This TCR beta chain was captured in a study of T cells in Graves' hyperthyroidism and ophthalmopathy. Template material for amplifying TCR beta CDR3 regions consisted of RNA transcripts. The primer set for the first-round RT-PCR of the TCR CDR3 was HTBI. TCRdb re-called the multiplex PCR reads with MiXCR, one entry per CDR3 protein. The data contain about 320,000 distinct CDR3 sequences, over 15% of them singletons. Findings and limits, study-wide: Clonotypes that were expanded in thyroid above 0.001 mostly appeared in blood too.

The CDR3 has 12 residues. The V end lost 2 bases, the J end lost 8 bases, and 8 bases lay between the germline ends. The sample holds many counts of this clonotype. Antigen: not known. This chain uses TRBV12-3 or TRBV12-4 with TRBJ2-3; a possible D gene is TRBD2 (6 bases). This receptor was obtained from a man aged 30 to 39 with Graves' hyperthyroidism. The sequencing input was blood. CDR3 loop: CASSLRGGTQYF. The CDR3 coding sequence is TGTGCCAGCAGTTTAAGGGGAGGTACGCAGTATTTT.